Sequencing of this TCR beta chain was carried out in a study of cytomegalovirus exposure and HLA in healthy donors. General observations from the study: Across donors, most TCRs were seen rarely, yet some public ones were widespread. Reportedly, a later analysis found an Asian-associated ancestry cluster had fewer N-insertions than the approximately 700-donor mean. A prior analysis recorded that most TCR beta V segments were productive about 87% or about 30% of the time. Per a later analysis, HLA-associated TCR beta chains showed more clonal expansion than other, equally common TCR beta chains.

Notes on this clone: Its antigen is not identified.

Trimming took 6 bases from V and 4 from J, leaving 12 bases between them. CDR1 LNHDA and CDR2 SQIVND come from the germline V gene (reference sequence). The CDR3 runs 13 residues. The PCR used 60 Vbeta and 13 Jbeta primers. Generated by immunoSEQ multiplex PCR, the TCRdb table keeps only in-frame clones and is missing some. The table lists about 150,000 clones, roughly 70% of them singletons. Material: PBMCs. The chain joins TRBV19 to TRBJ1-2, with D perhaps TRBD1 (6 bases). The clonotype was recovered from a woman between 40 and 55 years old in good health and CMV-seronegative. CDR3 residues: CASSQGQLYGYTF. DNA of the CDR3: TGTGCCAGTAGCCAAGGACAGCTCTATGGCTACACCTTC. The full variable domain, its missing parts supplied by reference TRBV19 and TRBJ1-2, is DGGITQSPKYLFRKEGQNVTLSCEQNLNHDAMYWYRQDPGQGLRLIYYSQIVNDFQKGDIAEGYSVSREKKESFPLTVTSAQKNPTAFYLCASSQGQLYGYTFGSGTRLTVV.